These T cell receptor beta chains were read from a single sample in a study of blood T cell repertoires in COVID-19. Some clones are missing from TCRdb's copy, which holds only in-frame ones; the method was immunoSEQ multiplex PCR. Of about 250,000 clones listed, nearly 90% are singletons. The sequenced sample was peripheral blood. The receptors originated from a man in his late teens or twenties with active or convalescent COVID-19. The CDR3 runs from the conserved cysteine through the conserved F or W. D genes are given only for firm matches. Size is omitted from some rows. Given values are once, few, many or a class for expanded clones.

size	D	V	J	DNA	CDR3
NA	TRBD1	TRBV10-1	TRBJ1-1	TGCGCCAGCAGCTTTGGACAGGGTGAAGCTTTCTTT	CASSFGQGEAFF
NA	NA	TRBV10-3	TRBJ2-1	TGTGCCATCAGTGACCTTAGCAGAAATGAGCAGTTCTTC	CAISDLSRNEQFF
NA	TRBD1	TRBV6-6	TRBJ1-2	TGTGCCAGCAGTTGGGACGGGACAGGGAAAGCCTATGGCTACACCTTC	CASSWDGTGKAYGYTF
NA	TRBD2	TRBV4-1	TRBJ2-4	TGCGCCAGCAGCCAAGATATACTAGCGGGGGGGCTAAACATTCAGTACTTC	CASSQDILAGGLNIQYF
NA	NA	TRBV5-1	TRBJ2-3	TGCGCCAGCAGCCTTGTCCCCTCAGATACGCAGTATTTT	CASSLVPSDTQYF
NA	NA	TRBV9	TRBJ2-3	TGTGCCAGCAGCGTAGGGGGAGACACAGATACGCAGTATTTT	CASSVGGDTDTQYF
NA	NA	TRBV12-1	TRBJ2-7	TGTGCCAGCACCTTAAAACAGCGGGGCAGCTCCTACGAGCAGTACTTC	CASTLKQRGSSYEQYF
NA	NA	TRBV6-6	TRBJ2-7	TGTGCCAGTTCGGGGCGGGAATGGTACTACGAGCAGTACTTC	CASSGREWYYEQYF
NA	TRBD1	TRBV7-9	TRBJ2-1	TGTGCCAGCAGCTTTACCGGGACAGGGAATGAGCAGTTCTTC	CASSFTGTGNEQFF
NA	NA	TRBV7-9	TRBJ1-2	TGTGCCAGCAGCTTAGTGGCACCTAACTATGGCTACACCTTC	CASSLVAPNYGYTF
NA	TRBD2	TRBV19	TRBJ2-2	TGTGCCAGTAGGGGGCTAGCGGGAGTCGTTGGAGGGGAGCTGTTTTTT	CASRGLAGVVGGELFF
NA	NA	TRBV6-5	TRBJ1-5	TGTGCCAGTCAGGGTGGGTATCAGCCCCAGCATTTT	CASQGGYQPQHF
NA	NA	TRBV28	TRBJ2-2	TGTGCCAGCACGCTGATAGGGGGCACCGGGGAGCTGTTTTTT	CASTLIGGTGELFF
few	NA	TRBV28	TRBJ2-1	TGTGCCAGCAGGGTTGACTATCTGAGCTCCTACAATGAGCAGTTCTTC	CASRVDYLSSYNEQFF
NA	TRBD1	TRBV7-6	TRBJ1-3	TGTGCCAGCAGCTCCACCCCGGGGGACAGGAGCTCTGGAAACACCATATATTTT	CASSSTPGDRSSGNTIYF
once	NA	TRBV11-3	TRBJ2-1	TGTGCCAGCAGCTCCGCTATACTCAATGAGCAGTTCTTC	CASSSAILNEQFF
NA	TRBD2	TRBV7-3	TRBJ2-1	TGTGCCAGCAGCTTAGGGACTAGCGGGAGAAATGAGCAGTTCTTC	CASSLGTSGRNEQFF
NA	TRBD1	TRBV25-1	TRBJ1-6	TGTGCCAGCAGTACGACAGGGGGCTTTGATTCACCCCTCCACTTT	CASSTTGGFDSPLHF
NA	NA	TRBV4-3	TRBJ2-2	TGCGCCAGCAGCGCGGGGCCCTACACCGGGGAGCTGTTTTTT	CASSAGPYTGELFF
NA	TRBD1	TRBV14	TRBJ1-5	TGTGCCAGCAGCCAAGGGACAGGGGGCGGTTTCGCCCAGCATTTT	CASSQGTGGGFAQHF
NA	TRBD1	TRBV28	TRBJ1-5	TGTGCCAGCAGAAAGAACAGGGGGAGCAATCAGCCCCAGCATTTT	CASRKNRGSNQPQHF
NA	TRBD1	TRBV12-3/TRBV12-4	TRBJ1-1	TGTGCCAGCAGGCAGACAGGGCGGACTGAAGCTTTCTTT	CASRQTGRTEAFF